This is a list of T cell receptor beta chains from one sample in a study of CD8+ T cells in alopecia areata. Some clones are missing from TCRdb's copy, which holds only in-frame ones; the method was immunoSEQ multiplex PCR. This table holds more than 140,000 clones, about 86% found once. This specimen was CD8+ T cells sorted from blood, taken at week 4, from a patient treated with tofacitinib. The receptors were sampled from a human donor with alopecia areata. The CDR3 runs from the conserved cysteine through the conserved F or W.

v_gene: TRBV27; j_gene: TRBJ2-5; CDR3aa: CASSLGSSWETQYF
v_gene: TRBV18; j_gene: TRBJ2-7; CDR3aa: CASSPRGSSYEQYF
v_gene: TRBV19; j_gene: TRBJ2-2; CDR3aa: CASSSAMNTGELFF
v_gene: TRBV29-1; j_gene: TRBJ2-2; CDR3aa: CSVDGTRRGTGELFF
v_gene: TRBV7-3; j_gene: TRBJ2-6; CDR3aa: CASSPSQGANSGANVLTF
v_gene: TRBV9; j_gene: TRBJ1-2; CDR3aa: CASRATEGGRRGYTF
v_gene: TRBV6-5; j_gene: TRBJ1-1; CDR3aa: CASSYSGEAFF
v_gene: TRBV30; j_gene: TRBJ1-1; CDR3aa: CAWDGWGTASEAFF
v_gene: TRBV11-2; j_gene: TRBJ2-3; CDR3aa: CASSWAQGQDTQYF
v_gene: TRBV12-5; j_gene: TRBJ1-2; CDR3aa: CASGLDLWGDRYGYTF
v_gene: TRBV30; j_gene: TRBJ2-1; CDR3aa: CAWSPTSGSFNEQFF
v_gene: TRBV4-1; j_gene: TRBJ2-2; CDR3aa: CASSRSGGRKNTGELFF
v_gene: TRBV5-4; j_gene: TRBJ2-7; CDR3aa: CASSSGTSVYEQYF
v_gene: TRBV4-1; j_gene: TRBJ2-7; CDR3aa: CASSPWTGGYEQYF
v_gene: TRBV30; j_gene: TRBJ2-5; CDR3aa: CAWSIAGGPRETQYF
v_gene: TRBV6-5; j_gene: TRBJ1-2; CDR3aa: CASSTADREYGYTF
v_gene: TRBV9; j_gene: .; CDR3aa: CASSFAEGGAFYEQYF
v_gene: TRBV19; j_gene: TRBJ2-2; CDR3aa: CASSWGGGTGELFF
v_gene: TRBV30; j_gene: TRBJ2-7; CDR3aa: CAWGPFTSYEQYF
v_gene: TRBV9; j_gene: TRBJ2-3; CDR3aa: CASSVAGGADTQYF
v_gene: TRBV2; j_gene: TRBJ2-1; CDR3aa: CASSDGVTYNEQFF
v_gene: TRBV15; j_gene: TRBJ2-3; CDR3aa: CATSRDLGVDTQYF
v_gene: TRBV2; j_gene: TRBJ2-1; CDR3aa: CASSEMDGKFF
v_gene: TRBV7-2; j_gene: TRBJ2-5; CDR3aa: CASSLDLAGAVGETQYF
v_gene: TRBV6-5; j_gene: TRBJ1-1; CDR3aa: CASSPGFTEAFF
v_gene: TRBV9; j_gene: TRBJ2-7; CDR3aa: CASSVGGGGGNYEQYF
v_gene: TRBV29-1; j_gene: TRBJ2-5; CDR3aa: CSVSHEISEETQYF
v_gene: TRBV29-1; j_gene: TRBJ2-6; CDR3aa: CSVAGATSGANVLTF
v_gene: TRBV9; j_gene: TRBJ2-1; CDR3aa: CASSVQVNEQFF
v_gene: TRBV7-9; j_gene: TRBJ2-1; CDR3aa: CASSSTQHEQFF
v_gene: TRBV29-1; j_gene: TRBJ2-1; CDR3aa: CSVEFSTQSSYNEQFF
v_gene: TRBV27; j_gene: TRBJ2-1; CDR3aa: CASTLAGSMNEQFF
v_gene: TRBV7-2; j_gene: TRBJ2-3; CDR3aa: CASSWGTDTQYF
v_gene: TRBV29-1; j_gene: TRBJ2-7; CDR3aa: CSVGLHEQYF
v_gene: TRBV5-6; j_gene: TRBJ2-1; CDR3aa: CASSPGTGRFNEQFF
v_gene: TRBV7-9; j_gene: TRBJ2-1; CDR3aa: CASSRTSGTPYNEQFF
v_gene: TRBV19; j_gene: TRBJ1-1; CDR3aa: CASSMFHSNTEAFF
v_gene: TRBV27; j_gene: TRBJ1-2; CDR3aa: CASSWTGGNYGYTF
v_gene: TRBV4-1; j_gene: TRBJ2-7; CDR3aa: CASSQEPGGGNEQYF
v_gene: TRBV19; j_gene: TRBJ2-1; CDR3aa: CASSILAGGLNNEQFF
v_gene: TRBV9; j_gene: TRBJ2-7; CDR3aa: CASSPTLDRSYEQYF
v_gene: TRBV10-3; j_gene: TRBJ2-1; CDR3aa: CAIEGTGPNEQFF
v_gene: TRBV6-5; j_gene: TRBJ2-3; CDR3aa: CASSYTGGDTQYF
v_gene: TRBV19; j_gene: TRBJ2-7; CDR3aa: CASSATSGGTYEQYF
v_gene: TRBV2; j_gene: TRBJ2-7; CDR3aa: CASSEESAYEQYF
v_gene: TRBV5-1; j_gene: TRBJ2-7; CDR3aa: CASTLTGKPYEQYF
v_gene: TRBV7-9; j_gene: TRBJ2-3; CDR3aa: CASSKRDIPFPDTQYF
v_gene: TRBV4-1; j_gene: TRBJ2-7; CDR3aa: CASSQEVVDNYEQYF
v_gene: TRBV7-9; j_gene: TRBJ2-3; CDR3aa: CASSTTSPAPDTQYF
v_gene: TRBV7-6; j_gene: TRBJ2-1; CDR3aa: CASSREAGQWHNEQFF
v_gene: TRBV1; j_gene: TRBJ1-2; CDR3aa: CTSSSPRPNYGYTF
v_gene: TRBV27; j_gene: TRBJ2-7; CDR3aa: CASVPGTSGGTIYEQYF